The 4 T cell receptor beta chains in this list originate from one sample, sequenced in a study of blood T cell repertoires in COVID-19. Measured with immunoSEQ multiplex PCR; TCRdb has only the in-frame clones, and not every one. The repertoire holds more than 85,000 clones, with around nine tenths as singletons. The sequenced sample consisted of peripheral blood. Source of these receptors: a man aged 45-65 years with active or convalescent COVID-19.

On this clone: At one end the junction does not follow the germline gene, possibly because of a read error. This chain links TRBV6-5 with TRBJ2-3, with a tentative D call TRBD2 (6 bases). The CDR3 loop spans 12 amino acids. Germline CDR1 and CDR2: MNHEY and SVGAGI. The CDR3, as DNA: TGTGCCAGCACTATAACAGGACTACCCTCGGATTTT. This sequence encodes CASTITGLPSDF.

This rearrangement joins TRBV5-1 to TRBJ1-3; the match to TRBD1 covers 7 bases. Germline-derived CDR1 and CDR2 are SGHRS and YFSETQ. V trimming: 4 bases; J trimming: 2 bases; junction bases outside the gene matches: 3. The length of the CDR3 is 14 residues. CDR3 sequence (DNA): TGCGCCAGCAGCCCGGGACAGACTGGAAACACCATATATTTT. It encodes CASSPGQTGNTIYF.

This clone has just a few counts. V and J are TRBV27 and TRBJ1-2; D ambiguous. CDR3 length equals 13 residues. The germline gives CDR1 MNHEY, CDR2 SMNVEV (reference sequence). The V gene lost 2 bases and the J gene lost 9 bases, with 13 bases spanning the gap. The CDR3 spells CASSLGLGICYTF. CDR3 nucleotides: TGTGCCAGCAGTTTAGGACTCGGGATTTGCTACACCTTC.

J is TRBJ1-5 and V is TRBV25-1, with D unresolved. CDR1 is MGHDK, CDR2 SYGVNS, per germline. Trimming pared 6 bases from V and 3 bases from J, leaving 12 bases between. This CDR3 has 14 amino acids. CDR3 coding DNA: TGTGCCAGCAGACAAGGCGGTAACAATCAGCCCCAGCATTTT. Amino acids: CASRQGGNNQPQHF.